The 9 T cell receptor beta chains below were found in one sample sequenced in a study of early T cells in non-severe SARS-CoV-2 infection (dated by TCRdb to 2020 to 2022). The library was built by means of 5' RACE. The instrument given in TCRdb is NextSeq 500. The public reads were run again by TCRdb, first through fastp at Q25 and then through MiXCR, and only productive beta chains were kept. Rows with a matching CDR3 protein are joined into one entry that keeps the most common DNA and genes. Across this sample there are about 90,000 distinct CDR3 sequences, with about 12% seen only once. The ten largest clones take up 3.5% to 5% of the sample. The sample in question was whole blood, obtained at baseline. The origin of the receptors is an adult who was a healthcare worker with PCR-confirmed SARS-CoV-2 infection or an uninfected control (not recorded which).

The CDR3, as DNA: TGTGCCATCGAGGCTAGCGGGGGGCTCTACAATGAGCAGTTCTTC. Protein sequence: CAIEASGGLYNEQFF. V is TRBV10-3 and J is TRBJ2-1; the match to TRBD2 covers 11 bases. CDR1 ENHRY and CDR2 SYGVKD come from the germline V gene. The V segment lost 8 bases and the J segment 3 bases; nucleotides outside the gene matches: 6. The CDR3 is made up of 15 amino acids.

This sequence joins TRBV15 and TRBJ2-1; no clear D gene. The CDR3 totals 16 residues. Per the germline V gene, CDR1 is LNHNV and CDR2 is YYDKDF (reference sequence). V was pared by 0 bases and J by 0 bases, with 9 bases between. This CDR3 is CATSRDRSGSYNEQFF. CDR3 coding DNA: TGTGCCACCAGCAGAGATCGCTCGGGCTCCTACAATGAGCAGTTCTTC.

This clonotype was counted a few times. Here the CDR3 reads CASSLKDRESQHF. The CDR3 DNA reads TGTGCCAGCAGCTTGAAAGATCGGGAGTCCCAGCATTTT. This rearrangement joins TRBV7-9 to TRBJ1-5; unclear D gene. Germline V gene lookup returns CDR1 SEHNR and CDR2 FQNEAQ (reference sequence). The CDR3 covers 13 residues. V shed 3 bases and J shed 11 bases, with 14 bases lying between them.

CDR3 nucleotides: TGTGCCATCTCAGGGTCTAGCAGGCTTTACAATGAGCAGTTCTTC. Translated, it gives CAISGSSRLYNEQFF. The V gene is TRBV6-2 or TRBV6-3, the J gene TRBJ2-1; D tentatively fits TRBD1 or TRBD2 (5 bases each). The germline gives CDR1 MNHEY, CDR2 SVGEGT. Trimming removed 10 bases from V and 4 bases from J, with 20 bases in between. This CDR3 spans 15 amino acids.

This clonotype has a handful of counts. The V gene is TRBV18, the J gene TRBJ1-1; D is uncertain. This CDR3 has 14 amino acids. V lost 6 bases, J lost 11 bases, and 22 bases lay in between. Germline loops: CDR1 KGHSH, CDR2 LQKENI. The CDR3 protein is CASSPETVLDEAFF. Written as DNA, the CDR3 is TGTGCCAGCTCCCCTGAAACAGTGCTGGATGAGGCTTTCTTT.

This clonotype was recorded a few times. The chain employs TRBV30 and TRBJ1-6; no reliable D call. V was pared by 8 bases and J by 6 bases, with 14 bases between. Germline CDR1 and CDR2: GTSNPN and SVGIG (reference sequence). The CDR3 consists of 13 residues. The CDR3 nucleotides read TGTGCCATCGACGGAAAGGGTAATTCACCCCTCCACTTT. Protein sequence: CAIDGKGNSPLHF.

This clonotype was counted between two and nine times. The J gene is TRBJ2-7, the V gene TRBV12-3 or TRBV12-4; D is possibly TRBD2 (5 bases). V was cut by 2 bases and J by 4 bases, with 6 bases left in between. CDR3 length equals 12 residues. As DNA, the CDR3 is TGTGCCAGCAGTTTACGGGATTACGAGCAGTACTTC. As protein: CASSLRDYEQYF.

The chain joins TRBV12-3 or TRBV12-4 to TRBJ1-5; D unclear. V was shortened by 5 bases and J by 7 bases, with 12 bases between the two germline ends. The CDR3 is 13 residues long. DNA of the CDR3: TGTGCCAGCAGTCAGAGTGGGAGGCAGCCCCAGCATTTT. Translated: CASSQSGRQPQHF.

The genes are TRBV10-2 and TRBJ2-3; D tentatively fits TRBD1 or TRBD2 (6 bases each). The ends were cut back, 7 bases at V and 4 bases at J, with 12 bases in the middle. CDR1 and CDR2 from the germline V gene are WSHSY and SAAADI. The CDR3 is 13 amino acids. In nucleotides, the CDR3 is TGCGCCAGCACGTGGGGGGCCGCAGATACGCAGTATTTT. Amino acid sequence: CASTWGAADTQYF.